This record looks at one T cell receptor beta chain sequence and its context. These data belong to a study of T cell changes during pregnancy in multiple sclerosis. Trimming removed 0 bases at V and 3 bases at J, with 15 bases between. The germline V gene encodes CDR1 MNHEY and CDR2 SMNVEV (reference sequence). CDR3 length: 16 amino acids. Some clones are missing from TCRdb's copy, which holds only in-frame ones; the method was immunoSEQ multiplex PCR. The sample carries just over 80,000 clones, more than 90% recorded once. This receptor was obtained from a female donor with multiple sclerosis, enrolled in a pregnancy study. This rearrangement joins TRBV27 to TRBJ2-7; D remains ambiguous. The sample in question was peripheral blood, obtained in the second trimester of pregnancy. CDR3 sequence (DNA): TGTGCCAGCAGTTTATCATCCCCCCCTTCCCTCTACGAGCAGTACTTC. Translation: CASSLSSPPSLYEQYF.